This TCR beta chain was found in a study of blood T cell repertoires in COVID-19. This CDR3 is built from 14 residues. V was clipped by 4 bases and J by 4 bases; unmatched bases: 5. The germline gives CDR1 LGHNT, CDR2 FRNRAP. Per the original data handling: Nucleated cell number was recorded as an estimate derived from reference gene primer amplification. Measured with immunoSEQ multiplex PCR; TCRdb has only the in-frame clones, and not every one. V and J calls plus clone size are reproduced from that table; the DNA served to infer D and trimming. This table holds 140,000 or so clones, just under 85% found once. Enrollees, 18 to 89 years old, lived in 24 US areas. Participants reported their clinical history, and cohort assignment relied on those reports.

This chain joins TRBV12-5 and TRBJ1-2, with TRBD1 identical over 8 bases. Sequenced input: PBMCs or T cells enriched from blood (not recorded which). The clonotype was recovered from a woman aged 50 to 65 with acute COVID-19. The CDR3 DNA sequence: TGTGCTAGTGGTTGGGGGACAGGAGTCTATGGCTACACCTTC. Translation: CASGWGTGVYGYTF.